A single TCR beta chain is shown here with its context. Antigen unknown. The V and J ends lost 2 bases and 5 bases respectively, with 22 bases between them. This CDR3 is 17 amino acids long. The V gene's germline CDR1 is SGHDN and CDR2 FVKESK. The data were obtained in a study of shared clonotypes between healthy human individuals. Whole-study results and caveats: The sharing of 4.5% to 5.5% of naive CD4 clonotypes was seen across several donors.

An approximately 180 ng quantity of DNA, 25,000 to 30,000 T cell genomes, went into the sorted-subset replicate PCRs. Authors' analysis steps: In the immunoSEQ data, sequences were junction-only and lacked quality scores, so filtering differed. Profiling relied on immunoSEQ multiplex PCR, and the TCRdb table lists in-frame clones only, not all of them. V and J calls plus clone size are reproduced from that table; the DNA served to infer D and trimming. The table shows roughly 2.6 million clones, with more than 80% occurring only once. Healthy and HIV-negative, the adult donors had no recent acute infections or vaccinations.

This chain connects TRBV14 to TRBJ2-7; D could derive from TRBD1 or TRBD2 (6 bases each). The sample comprised naive CD4+ T cells sorted from blood. Subset meaning: CD45RA+ positively selected. The sequence derives from a man younger than 30 in good health. Written as DNA, the CDR3 is TGTGCCAGCAGCCAAACCCTCACAGGGACTCGGCCCGACGAGCAGTACTTC. Translated, it gives CASSQTLTGTRPDEQYF.